This T cell receptor (beta chain) is from a study of CD8+CD57+ T cells in acquired aplastic anemia. Across the whole study: The DNA of sorted CD4+ and CD8+ cells averaged around 3 ug.

Previously, flow cytometry had revealed CD8+CD57+ cell expansion in the patients chosen for sequencing. No therapy was given to patients before blood sampling. A remark on this clonotype: Its cognate antigen is unknown.

TCR beta VDJ and CDR3 were profiled, and genomic DNA was the template. TCRdb analysed the reads with MiXCR anew, one entry per CDR3 protein. The data hold roughly 250,000 distinct CDR3 sequences, with 70% to 85% observed a single time. General study results and limits: Overlap between patients and controls comprised 25 to 35 CD8+ CDR3 sequences. Significant differences in CD8+ Simpson's diversity were not observed between patients and controls.

The CDR3 spans 16 residues. Germline CDR1 and CDR2: MNHEY and SVGAGI. The trim removed 5 bases at V and 6 bases at J, leaving 15 bases unmatched. This rearrangement joins TRBV6-5 to TRBJ2-7, with 8 bases lining up with TRBD1. This receptor was taken from a human donor with aplastic anemia. The material sequenced was sorted CD4+, CD8+, or CD8+CD57+ T cells (not recorded which) from PBMCs. CDR3 nucleotide sequence: TGTGCCAGCAGTGAGGTGGGACAGGCGAACCTGGCCGAGCAGTACGTC. Its protein product is CASSEVGQANLAEQYV.